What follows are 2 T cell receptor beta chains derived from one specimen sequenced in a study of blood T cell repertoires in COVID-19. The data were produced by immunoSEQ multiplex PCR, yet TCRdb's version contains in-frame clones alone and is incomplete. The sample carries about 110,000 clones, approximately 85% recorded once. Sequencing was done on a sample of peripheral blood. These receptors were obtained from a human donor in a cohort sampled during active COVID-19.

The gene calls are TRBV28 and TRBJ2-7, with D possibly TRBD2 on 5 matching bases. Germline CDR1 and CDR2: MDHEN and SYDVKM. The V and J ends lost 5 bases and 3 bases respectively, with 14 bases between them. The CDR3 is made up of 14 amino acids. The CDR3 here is CASSPLREDYEQYF. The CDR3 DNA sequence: TGTGCCAGCAGTCCCCTCCGGGAAGACTACGAGCAGTACTTC.

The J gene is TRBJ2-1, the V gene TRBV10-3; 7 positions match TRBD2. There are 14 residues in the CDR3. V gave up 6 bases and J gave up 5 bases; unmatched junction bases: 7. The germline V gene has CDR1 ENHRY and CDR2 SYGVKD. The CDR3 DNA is TGTGCCATCAGCCCGACTAGCAGCCACAATGAGCAGTTCTTC. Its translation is CAISPTSSHNEQFF.